This record concerns one T cell receptor (beta chain) sequence. Its matching antigen is unknown. The entry originates in a study of T-cell memory formation after mild COVID-19. Study in general: Across donors, TCR clusters were largely donor specific.

This CDR3 contains 16 residues. Germline CDR1 reads SGHTA; CDR2 reads FQGNSA. V dropped 7 bases and J dropped 1; count of bases not matched to a gene: 10. TCRdb independently ran MiXCR on the 5' RACE reads; one entry per CDR3 protein. The sample includes 200,000 to 300,000 distinct CDR3 sequences, approximately 15% of them seen just once. Study-level results: Pre-infection memory already had some responding clones, implying cross-reactive memory joined. The main location of contracting CD4+ clones was CM and EM, and that of contracting CD8+ clones was EMRA.

This rearrangement joins TRBV7-2 to TRBJ1-1, with 9 nucleotides matching TRBD1. The sequencing input was PBMCs or a T cell subset sorted from them (not recorded which). The source is a man younger than 30 who had mild COVID-19 (a few samples of this study predate the infection). Cell type and time point are not known. The CDR3 protein is CASTGQGATPNTEAFF. The CDR3 bases are TGTGCCAGCACGGGACAGGGAGCGACTCCGAACACTGAAGCTTTCTTT.